The 25 T cell receptor beta chains below were found in one sample sequenced in a study of blood T cell repertoires in COVID-19. TCRdb's table, derived via immunoSEQ multiplex PCR, lists solely in-frame clones and lacks some. Altogether some 200,000 clones are present, roughly 86% being singletons, with the ten largest covering 7% to 7.5%. The sample comprised peripheral blood. Every receptor here comes from a woman older than 75 in a cohort sampled during active or convalescent COVID-19.

The chain has TRBV10-3 and TRBJ1-1; D unresolved. The CDR3 extends over 15 amino acids. V dropped 6 bases and J dropped 1 base, with 15 bases sitting between them. CDR1 ENHRY and CDR2 SYGVKD come from the germline V gene. The CDR3 is CAIRERHRQNTEAFF. The CDR3 DNA sequence: TGTGCCATCAGAGAAAGACACCGACAGAACACTGAAGCTTTCTTT.

The V and J genes are TRBV11-2 and TRBJ1-3; D may be TRBD1 (5 bases). The ends were cut back, 2 bases at V and 4 bases at J, with 15 bases in the middle. CDR1 is SGHAT and CDR2 is FQNNGV in the germline V gene. This CDR3 region has 16 residues. The CDR3 region is CASSLQGVGQGNTIYF. CDR3 nucleotide sequence: TGTGCCAGCAGCTTACAGGGTGTGGGTCAAGGAAACACCATATATTTT.

V and J are TRBV5-4 and TRBJ1-6, with 8 positions matching TRBD1. The CDR3 consists of 17 residues. J lost 5 bases, V lost 2 bases, and 9 bases had no gene match. The germline V gene encodes CDR1 SGHNT and CDR2 YYREEE (reference sequence). CDR3 DNA sequence: TGTGCCAGCAGCTTTGGACAGGGTAACGTCGATAATTCACCCCTCCACTTT. Protein product: CASSFGQGNVDNSPLHF.

The chain links TRBV5-1 to TRBJ1-1; 10 bases line up with TRBD1. The germline gives CDR1 SGHRS, CDR2 YFSETQ. The CDR3 loop spans 15 amino acids. J was trimmed by 3 bases and V by 4 bases; bases with no gene match: 6. This chain's CDR3 is CASSPDRGRDTEAFF. The CDR3 DNA follows: TGCGCCAGCAGCCCTGACAGGGGGCGGGACACTGAAGCTTTCTTT.

This clone appeared a single time. The chain is built from TRBV18 and TRBJ1-2; 8 bases map to TRBD1. V shed 5 bases, J shed 7 bases, and the junction held 6 bases outside the gene matches. CDR3 length equals 13 residues. The germline V gene encodes CDR1 KGHSH and CDR2 LQKENI. The CDR3 loop reads CASSVGQGGGYTF. Written as DNA, the CDR3 is TGTGCCAGCTCAGTCGGACAGGGCGGTGGCTACACCTTC.

This clone was observed a handful of times. The chain couples TRBV2 to TRBJ2-1, with TRBD2 as a possible D gene (7 bases). The germline V gene has CDR1 SNHLY and CDR2 FYNNEI. Trimming took 4 bases from V and 0 from J, leaving 13 bases between them. The CDR3 consists of 16 residues. The CDR3 coding sequence is TGTGCCAGCAGTGTTGGGGGCGGGAGCTCCTACAATGAGCAGTTCTTC. Its translation: CASSVGGGSSYNEQFF.

The chain employs TRBV29-1 and TRBJ2-3; 14 bases match TRBD2. The length of the CDR3 is 15 residues. J was trimmed by 3 bases and V by 6 bases; bases with no gene match: 5. Germline V gene lookup returns CDR1 SQVTM and CDR2 ANQGSEA. The CDR3 loop reads CSVRWTSGRTDTQYF. CDR3 DNA: TGCAGCGTCCGCTGGACTAGCGGGAGGACAGATACGCAGTATTTT.

V is TRBV6-5 and J is TRBJ1-4, with TRBD1 as a possible D gene (5 bases). This CDR3 is 15 amino acids long. Trimming cost V 6 bases and J 0 bases, with 11 bases left between them. Germline values: CDR1 MNHEY, CDR2 SVGAGI. CDR3 protein: CASRQETATNEKLFF. CDR3 sequence (DNA): TGTGCCAGCAGACAGGAGACTGCAACTAATGAAAAACTGTTTTTT.

The rearrangement links TRBV19 to TRBJ1-2; TRBD1 might be the D (6 bases). This CDR3 comprises 14 residues. Between the trimmed V and J ends, which lost 2 bases and 2 bases, there was a span of 9 bases. The germline V gene has CDR1 LNHDA and CDR2 SQIVND (reference sequence). The CDR3 protein is CASSITGINYGYTF. Here the CDR3 DNA reads TGTGCCAGTAGTATAACAGGGATAAACTATGGCTACACCTTC.

The chain links TRBV18 to TRBJ1-1, with D uncertain. Germline V gives CDR1 KGHSH, CDR2 LQKENI. This CDR3 region has 14 residues. V gave up 8 bases and J gave up 2 bases, with 15 bases separating them. CDR3 loop: CASASSFVNTEAFF. In nucleotides, the CDR3 is TGTGCCAGCGCCAGTTCTTTCGTAAACACTGAAGCTTTCTTT.

The V call is TRBV3-1 (or the pseudogene TRBV3-2), the J call TRBJ2-3; 14 nucleotides match TRBD2. Germline CDR1 LGHDT, CDR2 YNNKEL (reference sequence). The CDR3 has 18 amino acids. V lost 4 bases to trimming and J lost 4 bases; unmatched junction nucleotides: 10. The CDR3 spells CASSPSGTSGSVADTQYF. As DNA, the CDR3 is TGTGCCAGCAGCCCATCCGGGACTAGCGGGAGTGTAGCAGATACGCAGTATTTT.

The V gene is TRBV9, the J gene TRBJ2-1; D unclear. V was pared by 3 bases and J by 4 bases, with 14 bases between. There are 15 residues in the CDR3. Germline V lookup: CDR1 SGDLS, CDR2 YYNGEE. CDR3 region: CASSDRDSGYNEQFF. The CDR3 DNA reads as TGTGCCAGCAGCGACCGCGACTCTGGATACAATGAGCAGTTCTTC.

This clone was picked up one time. The chain has TRBV6-5 and TRBJ1-2, with TRBD1 matching 8 bases. CDR3 length: 15 residues. Germline lookup yields CDR1 MNHEY and CDR2 SVGAGI. With V trimmed by 8 bases and J by 8 bases, 16 bases remained unmatched. For the CDR3, the DNA is TGTGCCAGCGTGCCGCAGAGACAGGGGCTTCGGGGCTACACCTTC. This sequence encodes CASVPQRQGLRGYTF.

The V and J genes are TRBV5-1 and TRBJ2-7, with D possibly TRBD1 on 6 matching bases. The CDR3 length is 15 residues. Trimming took 4 bases from V and 4 from J, leaving 18 bases between them. The germline CDR1 and CDR2 sequences are SGHRS and YFSETQ. In DNA form, the CDR3 reads TGCGCCAGCAGCGCGGACGGACAGACGATATACGAGCAGTACGTC. It codes for CASSADGQTIYEQYV.

This chain joins TRBV28 and TRBJ1-3; D is uncertain. This CDR3 comprises 14 residues. The ends were cut back, 7 bases at V and 4 bases at J, with 14 bases in the middle. Germline CDR1 and CDR2: MDHEN and SYDVKM. The CDR3, as DNA: TGTGCCAGCATGGAGGGAGACGGCGGAAACACCATATATTTT. Protein product: CASMEGDGGNTIYF.

This clone was found once. The chain carries TRBV19 and TRBJ2-3; 10 bases line up with TRBD2. The V gene's germline CDR1 is LNHDA and CDR2 SQIVND (reference sequence). The V and J ends lost 4 bases and 1 base, in that order; junction bases with no gene match: 8. The CDR3 sequence is 17 residues long. The DNA for the CDR3 is TGTGCCAGTAGTACGACGCCACTAGCGGGACGCACAGATACGCAGTATTTT. This gives the protein CASSTTPLAGRTDTQYF.

The table lists this clone with a few counts. The V gene is TRBV28, the J gene TRBJ1-3; 10 nucleotides line up with TRBD1. Per the germline V gene, CDR1 is MDHEN and CDR2 is SYDVKM. This CDR3 has 17 residues. The V segment lost 0 bases and the J segment 1 base; nucleotides outside the gene matches: 3. In DNA form, the CDR3 reads TGTGCCAGCAGTTTATGGACAGGGGGCAGTTCTGGAAACACCATATATTTT. Translated: CASSLWTGGSSGNTIYF.

The chain couples TRBV4-1 to TRBJ2-2; the match to TRBD2 covers 7 bases. Germline V gene lookup returns CDR1 MGHRA and CDR2 YSYEKL. The CDR3 covers 16 residues. V dropped 4 bases and J dropped 2; count of bases not matched to a gene: 7. CDR3 in amino acids: CASSPEERGNTGELFF. CDR3 in DNA: TGCGCCAGCAGCCCGGAGGAGCGGGGAAACACCGGGGAGCTGTTTTTT.

This clone has a single count. The chain carries TRBV28 and TRBJ2-7; D may be TRBD1 (5 bases). This CDR3 is 15 amino acids long. CDR1 is MDHEN, CDR2 SYDVKM, per germline. V lost 3 bases, J lost 0 bases, and 12 bases lay in between. CDR3 region: CASSFPGWSSYEQYF. The CDR3 DNA reads TGTGCCAGCAGTTTCCCAGGGTGGAGCTCCTACGAGCAGTACTTC.

The rearrangement uses TRBV12-5 and TRBJ1-1; 9 nucleotides align to TRBD1. The CDR3 length is 17 residues. In germline, CDR1 is LGHNT, CDR2 FRNRAP. J was trimmed by 4 bases and V by 6 bases; bases with no gene match: 15. CDR3 nucleotide sequence: TGTGCTAGTGGCTCCTCCACACAGGGGGCAGGGGTCACTGAAGCTTTCTTT. Its translation is CASGSSTQGAGVTEAFF.

This clone appeared once. The rearrangement joins TRBV7-2 to TRBJ2-7, with 7 bases identical to TRBD2. The length of the CDR3 is 16 residues. Germline CDR1 reads SGHTA; CDR2 reads FQGNSA. The V gene end was trimmed by 1 base and the J gene end by 1 base; junction bases not matched to a gene: 7. Written as DNA, the CDR3 is TGTGCCAGCAGCTTAGACTCGGCCGGGGGGTCCTACGAGCAGTACTTC. Amino acids: CASSLDSAGGSYEQYF.

The V call is TRBV6-4, the J call TRBJ1-5, with a tentative D call TRBD1 (6 bases). The V and J ends lost 5 bases and 5 bases respectively, with 10 bases between them. The CDR3 length is 13 residues. Germline CDR1 MRHNA, CDR2 SNTAGT. CDR3 coding DNA: TGTGCCAGCAGTACAGGGAGGGATCAGCCCCAGCATTTT. Its translation is CASSTGRDQPQHF.

The rearrangement joins TRBV9 to TRBJ1-1; TRBD1 agrees at 8 bases. The junction had 10 bases not matched to a gene; V was cut back by 4 bases and J by 5 bases. The CDR3 has 15 amino acids. Per germline, CDR1 SGDLS and CDR2 YYNGEE. DNA for the CDR3: TGTGCCAGCAGCCCCAGACAGGGGCTTAGGACTGAAGCTTTCTTT. As protein: CASSPRQGLRTEAFF.

This chain joins TRBV7-9 and TRBJ2-5; no firm D call. The V gene's germline CDR1 is SEHNR and CDR2 FQNEAQ (reference sequence). The germline V and J ends were trimmed by 5 bases and 3 bases, with 16 bases remaining between them. CDR3 size: 15 residues. The CDR3 spells CASSTYRVPKETQYF. Here the CDR3 DNA reads TGTGCCAGCAGCACCTACCGGGTTCCAAAAGAGACCCAGTACTTC.

The chain employs TRBV21-1 and TRBJ1-5; TRBD1, the table's D call, was not compared with the DNA. TRBV21-1 is termed a pseudogene. The CDR3 is made up of 16 amino acids. As DNA, the CDR3 is TGTGCCAGCAGCCCGACAGGGGGCGTCTCGGGGCAGCCCCAGCATTTT. Translated: CASSPTGGVSGQPQHF.